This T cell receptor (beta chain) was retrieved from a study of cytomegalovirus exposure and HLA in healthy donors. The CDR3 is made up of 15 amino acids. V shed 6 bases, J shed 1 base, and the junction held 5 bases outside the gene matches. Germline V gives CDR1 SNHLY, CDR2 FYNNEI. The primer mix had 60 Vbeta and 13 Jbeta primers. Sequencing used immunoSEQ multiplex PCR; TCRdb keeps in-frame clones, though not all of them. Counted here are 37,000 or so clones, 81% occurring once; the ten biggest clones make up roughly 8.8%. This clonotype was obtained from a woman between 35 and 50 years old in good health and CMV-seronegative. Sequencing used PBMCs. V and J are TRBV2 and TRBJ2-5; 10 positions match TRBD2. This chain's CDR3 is CASRWSSGSQETQYF. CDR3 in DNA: TGTGCCAGCAGGTGGTCTAGCGGGAGCCAAGAGACCCAGTACTTC. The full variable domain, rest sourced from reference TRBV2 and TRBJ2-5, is EPEVTQTPSHQVTQMGQEVILRCVPISNHLYFYWYRQILGQKVEFLVSFYNNEISEKSEIFDDQFSVERPDGSNFTLKIRSTKLEDSAMYFCASRWSSGSQETQYFGPGTRLLVL.